Each of the 30 T cell receptor beta chains below was sequenced from the same sample in a study of T cells in Graves' hyperthyroidism and ophthalmopathy. RNA transcripts served as the template for amplifying TCR beta CDR3 regions. HTBI primers were the set used in a first-round RT-PCR of the TCR CDR3. TCRdb recomputed calls from the multiplex PCR reads with MiXCR, one row per CDR3 protein. The sample gives about 130,000 distinct CDR3 sequences, approximately 24% of which show up once; around 69% is in the top ten. Sequencing was performed on blood. These receptors originate from a woman aged 45-65 years with Graves' hyperthyroidism that later progressed to Graves' ophthalmopathy.

The chain combines TRBV7-2 with TRBJ2-5; a weak D match, TRBD2 (7 bases). This CDR3 spans 15 amino acids. V was pared by 5 bases and J by 3 bases, with 16 bases between. Germline lookup yields CDR1 SGHTA and CDR2 FQGNSA. This chain's CDR3 is CASSPRGAGEETQYF. The CDR3 nucleotides are TGTGCCAGCAGCCCCCGGGGGGCGGGAGAAGAGACCCAGTACTTC.

On this clonotype: This sequence may be a read error, since a much larger clone differs from it by one base. The chain carries TRBV6-2 or TRBV6-3 and TRBJ1-1; D is undetermined. The V end lost 4 bases, the J end lost 1 base, and 13 bases lay between the germline ends. Germline V CDR1 and CDR2: MNHEY, SVGEGT. The CDR3 spans 15 residues. The CDR3 coding sequence is TGTGCCAGCAGTTCTTATTCATTGACGAACACTGAAGCTTTCTTT. Amino acid sequence: CASSSYSLTNTEAFF.

This clonotype has a handful of counts. This chain joins TRBV6-1 and TRBJ1-6; tentatively, D is TRBD1 (6 bases). Germline loops: CDR1 MNHNS, CDR2 SASEGT. This CDR3 is 13 amino acids long. Trimming removed 8 bases at V and 5 bases at J, with 10 bases between. CDR3 sequence reads: CASSRDNNSPLHF. Here the CDR3 DNA reads TGTGCCAGCTCTCGGGACAATAATTCACCCCTCCACTTT.

This clonotype was counted only a few times. The rearrangement joins TRBV27 to TRBJ2-3, with a tentative D call TRBD2 (6 bases). CDR1 and CDR2 (germline): MNHEY, SMNVEV (reference sequence). This CDR3 contains 12 residues. Trimming stripped 7 bases from V and 4 bases from J, with 9 bases between. The CDR3: CASKEGPDTQYF. The DNA for the CDR3 is TGTGCCAGCAAGGAGGGTCCAGATACGCAGTATTTT.

This clonotype showed up many times. The rearrangement links TRBV28 to TRBJ2-3; 7 bases agree with TRBD1. Germline assignment: CDR1 MDHEN and CDR2 SYDVKM. V gave up 5 bases and J gave up 11 bases; unmatched junction bases: 7. The CDR3 loop spans 12 amino acids. As DNA, the CDR3 is TGTGCCAGCAGTCTACGACAGGGCCGGCAGTATTTT. This codes for CASSLRQGRQYF.

This clonotype was recorded many times. The CDR3 sequence: CAWSTARSGANVLTF. CDR3 bases: TGTGCCTGGAGTACAGCTCGCTCTGGGGCCAACGTCCTGACTTTC. The rearrangement uses TRBV30 and TRBJ2-6; D is unresolved. Trimming took off 2 bases at V and 0 bases at J, with 8 bases between the two ends. The CDR3 sequence is 15 residues long. CDR1 and CDR2 (germline): GTSNPN, SVGIG (reference sequence).

The J gene is TRBJ2-3, the V gene TRBV29-1; D may be TRBD2 (6 bases). The CDR3 has 17 amino acids. The V gene's germline CDR1 is SQVTM and CDR2 ANQGSEA. The germline V and J ends were trimmed by 1 base and 4 bases, with 21 bases remaining between them. CDR3 nucleotide sequence: TGCAGCGTTGAAGGGGGACGCGGGGCTCCCTCGGCAGATACGCAGTATTTT. Protein product: CSVEGGRGAPSADTQYF.

This clonotype was seen more than once but under ten times. The chain uses TRBV6-5 and TRBJ2-3; TRBD1 might be the D (5 bases). The germline V gene encodes CDR1 MNHEY and CDR2 SVGAGI. The CDR3 totals 17 residues. The germline V and J ends were trimmed by 2 bases and 0 bases, with 15 bases remaining between them. CDR3 DNA: TGTGCCAGCAGTTACGGGGCTACCATTTCTAGCACAGATACGCAGTATTTT. It specifies CASSYGATISSTDTQYF.

The chain is built from TRBV6-1 and TRBJ2-2; a weak D match, TRBD2 (5 bases). The V end was cut by 5 bases, the J end by 1 base, with 11 bases between. Germline lookup yields CDR1 MNHNS and CDR2 SASEGT. The CDR3 consists of 15 residues. The CDR3 here is CASSPSRQNTGELFF. CDR3 nucleotide sequence: TGTGCCAGCAGTCCTAGCAGACAGAACACCGGGGAGCTGTTTTTT.

This chain links TRBV28 with TRBJ2-1, with D hard to call. The length of the CDR3 is 12 residues. From germline, CDR1 is MDHEN and CDR2 SYDVKM. V gave up 6 bases and J gave up 9 bases, with 12 bases separating them. CDR3 DNA: TGTGCCAGCAGCCTAGGATACGGTGAGCAGTTCTTC. Its translation: CASSLGYGEQFF.

This clonotype was recorded many times. V and J are TRBV13 and TRBJ2-5; D gene unclear. The CDR3 runs to 16 residues. With 4 bases removed from V and 9 bases from J, the gap between germline ends came to 24 bases. The germline gives CDR1 PRHDT, CDR2 FYEKMQ (reference sequence). The CDR3 region has the DNA TGTGCCAGCAGCTCCGAGGCCAGAGAGGAGCTCGAGGCCCAGTACTTC. It codes for CASSSEAREELEAQYF.

The sample holds a few counts of this clonotype. This chain links TRBV28 with TRBJ1-2; D is ambiguous. The CDR3 runs 14 residues. V shed 3 bases and J shed 8 bases, with 16 bases lying between them. Per the germline V gene, CDR1 is MDHEN and CDR2 is SYDVKM. DNA of the CDR3: TGTGCCAGCAGTTTGCCCGTGGGTGGTAACGGCTACACCTTC. Residues: CASSLPVGGNGYTF.

The chain has TRBV12-3 or TRBV12-4 and TRBJ1-5; D is uncertain. Trimming pared 5 bases from V and 2 bases from J, leaving 16 bases between. This CDR3 is 16 amino acids long. The CDR3 DNA is TGTGCCAGCAGTCCCGGGCCAAATGTTCGCAATCAGCCCCAGCATTTT. Amino acid sequence: CASSPGPNVRNQPQHF.

This clonotype has at least ten counts. The chain recombines TRBV20-1 with TRBJ2-1; D is perhaps TRBD1 or TRBD2 (5 bases each). This CDR3 has 14 amino acids. V was pared by 6 bases and J by 4 bases, with 16 bases between. Germline V CDR1 and CDR2: DFQATT, SNEGSKA (reference sequence). CDR3 in amino acids: CSARSGLEYNEQFF. The CDR3 region has the DNA TGCAGTGCCCGATCGGGGCTCGAGTACAATGAGCAGTTCTTC.

There are a few counts of this clonotype. V and J are TRBV6-1 and TRBJ2-3; 8 bases are shared with TRBD2. V gave up 1 base and J gave up 9 bases; unmatched junction bases: 9. This CDR3 contains 15 residues. Germline values: CDR1 MNHNS, CDR2 SASEGT. The CDR3 protein is CASSEEGLAGSTQYF. As DNA, the CDR3 is TGTGCCAGCAGTGAAGAGGGGCTAGCGGGCTCCACGCAGTATTTT.

This clonotype was found many times. This chain uses TRBV2 with TRBJ1-2; 10 nucleotides agree with TRBD1. Germline lookup yields CDR1 SNHLY and CDR2 FYNNEI. With 8 bases clipped from V and 7 bases from J, the junction kept 10 bases outside the gene matches. This CDR3 spans 14 amino acids. This CDR3 reads CASFLTGTGVGYTF. CDR3 bases: TGTGCCAGCTTCTTGACCGGGACAGGGGTTGGCTACACCTTC.

This clonotype was found many times. The chain links TRBV5-6 to TRBJ1-1, with a weak D call TRBD1 (6 bases). The CDR3 sequence is 14 residues long. Trimming took 2 bases from V and 7 from J, leaving 15 bases between them. Germline V gene lookup returns CDR1 SGHDT and CDR2 YYEEEE. CDR3 nucleotides: TGTGCCAGCAGCTTCTTTCAGGGGCGCTATGAAGCTTTCTTT. Amino acids: CASSFFQGRYEAFF.

This clonotype was observed many times. V is TRBV7-8 and J is TRBJ2-5, with 14 bases lining up with TRBD2. Trimming at V came to 4 bases and at J to 1 base, leaving 5 bases not matched to a gene. The length of the CDR3 is 17 residues. CDR1 and CDR2 (germline): SGHVS, FQNEAQ. In DNA form, the CDR3 reads TGTGCCAGCAGCTCGACAGGGACTAGCGGGAGCCAAGAGACCCAGTACTTC. Translated: CASSSTGTSGSQETQYF.

This clonotype was observed at least ten times. The rearrangement uses TRBV27 and TRBJ1-1; D is possibly TRBD1 (5 bases). CDR1 and CDR2 (germline): MNHEY, SMNVEV (reference sequence). V shed 3 bases and J shed 4 bases, with 6 bases lying between them. The CDR3 is 12 residues long. The CDR3 is CASSLGTTEAFF. Written as DNA, the CDR3 is TGTGCCAGCAGTTTGGGGACCACTGAAGCTTTCTTT.

CDR3: CASSAYGHNSPLHF. The CDR3 coding sequence is TGTGCCAGTAGTGCCTACGGGCATAATTCACCCCTCCACTTT. The chain couples TRBV19 to TRBJ1-6; D is unclear. Germline lookup yields CDR1 LNHDA and CDR2 SQIVND (reference sequence). The CDR3 sequence is 14 residues long. Trimming shortened V by 5 bases and J by 5 bases, and 10 bases separated the two germline ends.

Ten or more counts support this clonotype. V gene TRBV18 combines with J gene TRBJ2-2; perhaps TRBD1 as D (5 bases). The CDR3 covers 14 residues. The germline V and J ends were trimmed by 6 bases and 1 base, with 9 bases remaining between them. Germline-derived CDR1 and CDR2 are KGHSH and LQKENI. This CDR3 is CASSPTGNTGELFF. The CDR3 DNA follows: TGTGCCAGCTCCCCAACAGGGAACACCGGGGAGCTGTTTTTT.

In its sample, this clonotype was seen many times. This chain links TRBV19 with TRBJ2-1, with 9 bases that match TRBD2. Germline assignment: CDR1 LNHDA and CDR2 SQIVND (reference sequence). Trimming at V came to 6 bases and at J to 6 bases, leaving 9 bases not matched to a gene. The CDR3 is made up of 15 amino acids. CDR3 in DNA: TGTGCCAGTAGGACTAGCGGAGCAACGGGCAATGAGCAGTTCTTC. Protein product: CASRTSGATGNEQFF.

This rearrangement joins TRBV20-1 to TRBJ2-3, with TRBD2 matching 7 bases. The CDR3 extends over 14 amino acids. Germline CDR1 is DFQATT and CDR2 is SNEGSKA (reference sequence). Trimming cost V 5 bases and J 5 bases; bases outside gene matches: 10. In DNA, the CDR3 is TGCAGTGCTTATAAGGCGGGAGTAGTAGATACGCAGTATTTT. Translating gives CSAYKAGVVDTQYF.

This clonotype was observed at least ten times. This sequence joins TRBV27 and TRBJ2-5; TRBD2 is a possible D gene (5 bases). Trimming stripped 2 bases from V and 7 bases from J, with 14 bases between. The length of the CDR3 is 14 residues. Germline loops: CDR1 MNHEY, CDR2 SMNVEV (reference sequence). The CDR3 loop reads CASSLRPGGGTQYF. The CDR3 DNA is TGTGCCAGCAGTTTAAGGCCCGGAGGCGGGACCCAGTACTTC.

The sample holds many counts of this clonotype. The chain combines TRBV30 with TRBJ2-7; 8 bases line up with TRBD1. Germline V gives CDR1 GTSNPN, CDR2 SVGIG (reference sequence). The CDR3 loop spans 13 amino acids. The ends lost 4 bases at V and 4 bases at J; junction bases unmatched: 6. The CDR3 spells CAWIGQGPYEQYF. CDR3 sequence (DNA): TGTGCCTGGATAGGACAGGGACCTTACGAGCAGTACTTC.

This clonotype was recorded at least ten times. CDR3: CASSSTGGFETQYF. The CDR3 bases are TGTGCCAGCAGTTCGACAGGGGGGTTCGAGACCCAGTACTTC. The genes are TRBV28 and TRBJ2-5, with 9 bases lining up with TRBD1. The CDR3 has 14 residues. CDR1 and CDR2 (germline): MDHEN, SYDVKM. The J segment lost 5 bases and the V segment lost 4 bases, leaving 5 bases of the junction unmatched. Supplemented by reference TRBV28 and TRBJ2-5, the full variable domain reads DVKVTQSSRYLVKRTGEKVFLECVQDMDHENMFWYRQDPGLGLRLIYFSYDVKMKEKGDIPEGYSVSREKKERFSLILESASTNQTSMYLCASSSTGGFETQYFGPGTRLLVL.

This clonotype counts as medium-sized. The gene calls are TRBV28 and TRBJ1-2, with a tentative D call TRBD1 (5 bases). CDR1 is MDHEN, CDR2 SYDVKM, per germline. CDR3 length: 14 amino acids. The V and J ends lost 3 bases and 8 bases respectively, with 16 bases between them. The CDR3 DNA reads as TGTGCCAGCAGTTTGGGAGGAGGGACGCTGGGCTACACCTTC. It is translated as CASSLGGGTLGYTF.

Many counts were recorded for this clonotype. CDR3 nucleotide sequence: TGCAGTGCTAGCGCGGCGGGAGGGAGCACAGATACGCAGTATTTT. Its protein is CSASAAGGSTDTQYF. The gene calls are TRBV20-1 and TRBJ2-3, with TRBD2 matching over 9 bases. Germline assignment: CDR1 DFQATT and CDR2 SNEGSKA (reference sequence). This CDR3 is built from 15 residues. V lost 3 bases to trimming and J lost 0 bases; unmatched junction nucleotides: 4.

This clonotype occurred many times. The chain uses TRBV10-3 and TRBJ2-2, with D maybe TRBD2 (5 bases). Trimming took 1 base from V and 5 from J, leaving 17 bases between them. There are 17 residues in the CDR3. The V gene's germline CDR1 is ENHRY and CDR2 SYGVKD. CDR3 in DNA: TGTGCCATCAGTGAGTTACGAGGGTTCTCGGATACCGGGGAGCTGTTTTTT. It yields the protein CAISELRGFSDTGELFF.

The J gene is TRBJ1-1, the V gene TRBV5-1; D not certain. Trimming stripped 4 bases from V and 4 bases from J, with 14 bases between. The CDR3 length is 14 residues. Germline assignment: CDR1 SGHRS and CDR2 YFSETQ. CDR3 sequence (DNA): TGCGCCAGCAGCAAGAGGGAGGTGGCCACTGAAGCTTTCTTT. This gives the protein CASSKREVATEAFF. The full variable domain, with the rest looked up from reference TRBV5-1 and TRBJ1-1, is KAGVTQTPRYLIKTRGQQVTLSCSPISGHRSVSWYQQTPGQGLQFLFEYFSETQRNKGNFPGRFSGRQFSNSRSEMNVSTLELGDSALYLCASSKREVATEAFFGQGTRLTVV.